These 5 T cell receptor beta chains came from one sample sequenced in a study of shared clonotypes between healthy human individuals. Libraries were prepared by immunoSEQ multiplex PCR; TCRdb keeps only in-frame clonotypes and omits some of them. The data hold approximately 700,000 clones, with less than 80% observed a single time. Sequencing was carried out using memory CD4+ T cells sorted from blood. The subset here: CD45RA-negative fraction. All receptors come from a woman aged 30 to 39 in good health.

The chain is built from TRBV7-2 and TRBJ2-7; 11 bases agree with TRBD2. V shed 5 bases and J 2 bases; nucleotides not matched to a gene: 5. Germline loops: CDR1 SGHTA, CDR2 FQGNSA. The CDR3 loop spans 15 amino acids. This chain's CDR3 is CASSTMGLAAYEQYF. CDR3 in DNA: TGTGCCAGCAGCACAATGGGACTAGCGGCCTACGAGCAGTACTTC.

The J gene is TRBJ2-5, the V gene TRBV7-9, with 9 bases aligning to TRBD2. CDR1 is SEHNR and CDR2 is FQNEAQ in the germline V gene (reference sequence). The CDR3 is 18 amino acids. V shed 3 bases and J 2 bases; nucleotides not matched to a gene: 13. This CDR3 is CASSFGASGTGGQETQYF. The CDR3 bases are TGTGCCAGCAGCTTCGGGGCTAGCGGGACGGGTGGGCAAGAGACCCAGTACTTC. Supplemented by reference TRBV7-9 and TRBJ2-5, the full variable domain reads DTGVSQNPRHKITKRGQNVTFRCDPISEHNRLYWYRQTLGQGPEFLTYFQNEAQLEKSRLLSDRFSAERPKGSFSTLEIQRTEQGDSAMYLCASSFGASGTGGQETQYFGPGTRLLVL.

CDR3 sequence reads: CAWIRTSGDLSTDTQYF. CDR3 in DNA: TGTGCCTGGATTCGGACTAGCGGGGATCTTAGCACAGATACGCAGTATTTT. The V gene is TRBV30, the J gene TRBJ2-3; 12 nucleotides align to TRBD2. CDR1 GTSNPN and CDR2 SVGIG come from the germline V gene (reference sequence). The V gene end was trimmed by 4 bases and the J gene end by 0 bases; junction bases not matched to a gene: 8. The CDR3 runs 17 residues.

This clone showed up just a few times. The chain recombines TRBV19 with TRBJ2-1, with D possibly TRBD2 on 6 matching bases. CDR1 LNHDA and CDR2 SQIVND come from the germline V gene (reference sequence). V lost 7 bases and J lost 3, with 13 bases in between. The CDR3 spans 14 residues. In DNA form, the CDR3 reads TGTGCCAGTAAGCCAGGAGGGGACTACAATGAGCAGTTCTTC. This sequence encodes CASKPGGDYNEQFF.

The chain carries TRBV14 and TRBJ2-7; a weak D match, TRBD1 (5 bases). The germline gives CDR1 SGHDN, CDR2 FVKESK. Between the trimmed V and J ends, which lost 1 base and 2 bases, there was a span of 9 bases. The CDR3 consists of 14 residues. The CDR3 loop is CASSQALGPYEQYF. CDR3 sequence (DNA): TGTGCCAGCAGCCAAGCCCTGGGGCCCTACGAGCAGTACTTC.